These 3 T cell receptor beta chains originate from one sample sequenced in a study of regulatory T cells in long-lasting Graves disease (dated by TCRdb to about 2021). The label giving this sample's time point can be read as: persistent/refractory GD, antithyroid drugs over 5 years with positive TRAb. RNA was extracted from PBMCs in TRIzol for both TCR sequencing and RNA sequencing. The library relied on multiplex PCR. TCRdb names Illumina HiSeq 4000 as the instrument used. CDR3 regions were amplified by Arm-PCR with iRepertoire HTBI primers to construct TCR beta libraries. Starting from the raw public reads, TCRdb applied fastp trimming at Q25, assembled clones with MiXCR and retained in-frame beta chains. Here each entry gathers all rows of one CDR3 protein and keeps the most common genes and DNA. This sample gives around 400,000 distinct CDR3 sequences in total; about a quarter of them show up just once. About a quarter of the sample is taken by the ten largest.

Source: peripheral blood mononuclear cells (PBMCs), taken when the disease was refractory, from a patient treated with antithyroid drugs. These receptors all stem from a female donor with Graves disease.

This clonotype was picked up many times. This chain connects TRBV12-3 or TRBV12-4 to TRBJ2-5; the D gene is possibly TRBD1 (7 bases). This CDR3 region has 16 residues. Between the trimmed V and J ends, which lost 6 bases and 5 bases, there was a span of 22 bases. CDR3 loop: CASSHAGTEGRETQYF. As DNA, the CDR3 is TGTGCCAGCAGCCACGCTGGGACAGAGGGGAGGGAGACCCAGTACTTC.

This sequence joins TRBV29-1 and TRBJ2-7; TRBD2 matches 9 bases. The CDR3 totals 15 residues. With 6 bases clipped from V and 4 bases from J, the junction kept 13 bases outside the gene matches. Germline lookup yields CDR1 SQVTM and CDR2 ANQGSEA. Here the CDR3 DNA reads TGCAGCGTGAAAGGGGGGCTAGCGGGAAATTACGAGCAGTACTTC. Amino acids: CSVKGGLAGNYEQYF.

There are a few counts of this clonotype. This chain uses TRBV7-9 with TRBJ2-5, with 10 bases fitting TRBD2. Trimming took 2 bases from V and 4 from J; bases not matched to a gene: 7. The CDR3 has 16 amino acids. CDR1 is SEHNR and CDR2 is FQNEAQ in the germline V gene (reference sequence). This chain's CDR3 is CASSLSASGRGETQYF. For the CDR3, the DNA is TGTGCCAGCAGCTTAAGTGCCAGCGGGAGGGGAGAGACCCAGTACTTC.